These 16 T cell receptor beta chains were all obtained from the same sample, sequenced in a study of shared clonotypes between healthy human individuals. Sequencing used immunoSEQ multiplex PCR; TCRdb keeps in-frame clones, though not all of them. The table has about 2.1 million clones, 90% to 95% seen once; the top ten hold less than 2%. Selected positively for CCR7 and CD45RO-negative, naive CD8 cells excluded terminally differentiated effector memory CD45RA+ cells. Sequenced material: naive CD8+ T cells from PBMCs. These receptors came from a man in his late teens or twenties in good health. Some clones in this sample may be carry-over from other donors' samples.

Only a few counts were recorded for this clone. V usage is TRBV29-1 and J usage is TRBJ1-5; TRBD1 matches 7 bases. V was pared by 6 bases and J by 4 bases, with 6 bases of the junction left unmatched. Per germline, CDR1 SQVTM and CDR2 ANQGSEA. This CDR3 region has 13 residues. CDR3 amino acids: CSVKQGTNQPQHF. CDR3 in DNA: TGCAGCGTCAAACAGGGGACGAATCAGCCCCAGCATTTT.

The genes are TRBV4-3 and TRBJ2-1; D is ambiguous. Trimming removed 3 bases from V and 0 bases from J, with 9 bases in between. CDR1 LGHNA and CDR2 YSLEER come from the germline V gene. CDR3 length equals 15 residues. CDR3 region: CASSHGGISYNEQFF. The DNA of the CDR3 is TGCGCCAGCAGCCACGGCGGAATCTCCTACAATGAGCAGTTCTTC.

The chain couples TRBV13 to TRBJ1-1, with D perhaps matching TRBD1 (5 bases). Germline-derived CDR1 and CDR2 are PRHDT and FYEKMQ (reference sequence). The CDR3 consists of 18 residues. Trimming removed 3 bases from V and 1 base from J, with 21 bases in between. Here the CDR3 DNA reads TGTGCCAGCAGCTTTGGCCCGTTAGGGGTACAAAGGAACACTGAAGCTTTCTTT. Amino acid sequence: CASSFGPLGVQRNTEAFF.

The chain is built from TRBV7-2 and TRBJ2-1, with D unresolved. Germline CDR1 is SGHTA and CDR2 is FQGNSA. This CDR3 is built from 11 residues. With 1 base removed from V and 10 bases from J, the gap between germline ends came to 5 bases. CDR3 sequence (DNA): TGTGCCAGCAGCTTAGGGATGGAGCAGTTCTTC. Amino acid sequence: CASSLGMEQFF. The variable domain in full, with the rest retrieved from reference TRBV7-2 and TRBJ2-1, is GAGVSQSPSNKVTEKGKDVELRCDPISGHTALYWYRQSLGQGLEFLIYFQGNSAPDKSGLPSDRFSAERTGGSVSTLTIQRTQQEDSAVYLCASSLGMEQFFGPGTRLTVL.

This chain uses TRBV7-8 with TRBJ2-3; 7 positions match TRBD2. After removal of 4 bases from V and 0 bases from J, the junction contained 10 bases not matched to a gene. The CDR3 covers 17 residues. CDR1 and CDR2 (germline): SGHVS, FQNEAQ. CDR3 nucleotides: TGTGCCAGCAGCTCAAGGGCTAGCGGTCACAGCACAGATACGCAGTATTTT. The encoded protein is CASSSRASGHSTDTQYF. Combining the CDR3 with reference TRBV7-8 and TRBJ2-3 gives the whole variable domain GAGVSQSPRYKVAKRGQDVALRCDPISGHVSLFWYQQALGQGPEFLTYFQNEAQLDKSGLPSDRFFAERPEGSVSTLKIQRTQQEDSAVYLCASSSRASGHSTDTQYFGPGTRLTVL.

This clone was detected only once. The chain uses TRBV28 and TRBJ2-1; no clear D gene. Germline values: CDR1 MDHEN, CDR2 SYDVKM. This CDR3 is 13 amino acids long. V lost 3 bases, J lost 2 bases, and 5 bases lay in between. CDR3 sequence: CASSFRAYNEQFF. CDR3 nucleotide sequence: TGTGCCAGCAGTTTCCGGGCCTACAATGAGCAGTTCTTC.

In this sample, this clone turned up once. V usage is TRBV9 and J usage is TRBJ1-2; the D is unclear. V dropped 3 bases and J dropped 3 bases, with 9 bases sitting between them. CDR1 SGDLS and CDR2 YYNGEE come from the germline V gene. This CDR3 contains 13 residues. CDR3: CASSETFYYGYTF. In nucleotides, the CDR3 is TGTGCCAGCAGCGAGACGTTTTACTATGGCTACACCTTC. The variable domain in full, completed from reference TRBV9 and TRBJ1-2, reads DSGVTQTPKHLITATGQRVTLRCSPRSGDLSVYWYQQSLDQGLQFLIQYYNGEERAKGNILERFSAQQFPDLHSELNLSSLELGDSALYFCASSETFYYGYTFGSGTRLTVV.

The V gene is TRBV5-1, the J gene TRBJ2-7, with 12 bases lining up with TRBD2. CDR1 is SGHRS, CDR2 YFSETQ, per germline. The CDR3 is 16 amino acids. Trimming cost V 4 bases and J 5 bases; bases outside gene matches: 10. CDR3 sequence reads: CASSARMTSGSDEQYF. The CDR3 coding sequence is TGCGCCAGCAGCGCCCGAATGACTAGCGGGAGCGACGAGCAGTACTTC.

The J gene is TRBJ2-1, the V gene TRBV7-4, with 9 bases fitting TRBD2. Germline CDR1 and CDR2: SGHVT and SQSDAQ. CDR3 length: 15 amino acids. J was trimmed by 8 bases and V by 5 bases; bases with no gene match: 10. The CDR3 DNA is TGTGCCAGCAGCAGGGTAAGCGGGAGGAACCATGAGCAGTTCTTC. Its translation is CASSRVSGRNHEQFF.

This clone appeared once. The chain has TRBV27 and TRBJ2-1, with D unclear. The CDR3 has 14 amino acids. Per the germline V gene, CDR1 is MNHEY and CDR2 is SMNVEV (reference sequence). The V end was cut by 4 bases, the J end by 7 bases, with 14 bases between. The CDR3 is CASSSWEILNEQFF. The CDR3 coding sequence is TGTGCCAGCAGTTCGTGGGAAATATTAAATGAGCAGTTCTTC.

V is TRBV28 and J is TRBJ2-4, with 11 bases identical to TRBD2. The V gene end was trimmed by 5 bases and the J gene end by 9 bases; junction bases not matched to a gene: 6. CDR3 length: 14 amino acids. In germline, CDR1 is MDHEN, CDR2 SYDVKM. CDR3 in amino acids: CASSPNSGRAIQYF. CDR3 coding DNA: TGTGCCAGCAGTCCTAATAGCGGGAGGGCCATTCAGTACTTC.

The chain is built from TRBV27 and TRBJ1-5, with D unclear. Trimming cost V 5 bases and J 7 bases, with 15 bases left between them. The CDR3 sequence is 14 residues long. The germline gives CDR1 MNHEY, CDR2 SMNVEV (reference sequence). In DNA, the CDR3 is TGTGCCAGCAGTCCCCCCGGGTCGGGGCAGCCCCAGCATTTT. It yields the protein CASSPPGSGQPQHF.

The rearrangement joins TRBV7-9 to TRBJ1-1, with D possibly matching TRBD1 (6 bases). Per germline, CDR1 SEHNR and CDR2 FQNEAQ (reference sequence). This CDR3 comprises 15 residues. The V and J ends lost 3 bases and 6 bases respectively, with 17 bases between them. CDR3 region: CASSFKTGSVAEAFF. For the CDR3, the DNA is TGTGCCAGCAGCTTTAAGACAGGTTCCGTGGCTGAAGCTTTCTTT.

In this sample, this clone turned up once. The gene calls are TRBV27 and TRBJ2-2; TRBD2 agrees at 8 bases. This CDR3 has 16 amino acids. Germline V gene data show CDR1 as MNHEY and CDR2 as SMNVEV (reference sequence). The ends lost 4 bases at V and 1 base at J; junction bases unmatched: 5. The chain's CDR3 is CASSWSAGENTGELFF. CDR3 DNA sequence: TGTGCCAGCAGTTGGTCAGCGGGAGAGAACACCGGGGAGCTGTTTTTT.

This clone was recorded only once. The chain has TRBV27 and TRBJ2-5, with unresolved D. Trimming cost V 5 bases and J 1 base, with 8 bases left between them. This CDR3 has 13 amino acids. From germline, CDR1 is MNHEY and CDR2 SMNVEV (reference sequence). The CDR3 DNA follows: TGTGCCAGCAGTCCCCTCTCCCAAGAGACCCAGTACTTC. Amino acids: CASSPLSQETQYF.

The CDR3 loop reads CASSDEGPRNTEAFF. CDR3 sequence (DNA): TGTGCCAGCAGCGACGAGGGACCGAGGAACACTGAAGCTTTCTTT. The genes are TRBV13 and TRBJ1-1; D perhaps matches TRBD1 (5 bases). There are 15 residues in the CDR3. CDR1 is PRHDT and CDR2 is FYEKMQ in the germline V gene (reference sequence). The germline V and J ends were trimmed by 5 bases and 1 base, with 14 bases remaining between them.